This record concerns one TCR beta chain sequence. Study members were between about 18 and 89 years old and lived in approximately 25 US regions. Participants' own reports of clinical history determined their cohort assignment. The study counted Cohort 3 donors as recovered given two negative PCRs, clearance, or symptom resolution. In the source study's methods: Estimation of nucleated cell counts was performed using reference gene primer amplification. The repertoire was sequenced with immunoSEQ multiplex PCR; TCRdb's copy has only in-frame clones and lacks some. That table gives V, J and clone size, and the DNA gave D and trimming. Among over 350,000 clones listed, around nine tenths were seen once. The data derive from a study of blood T cell repertoires in COVID-19. The sequence derives from a woman aged 45-59 years who had recovered from COVID-19. Sequencing was performed on PBMCs or T cells enriched from blood (not recorded which).

Here the CDR3 DNA reads TGTGCCAGCAGTGAAGGGACAGGGTATTCGCGGGTCAACTATGGCTACACCTTC. It specifies CASSEGTGYSRVNYGYTF. V gene TRBV2 combines with J gene TRBJ1-2; 8 bases align to TRBD1. CDR1 is SNHLY and CDR2 is FYNNEI in the germline V gene. Trimming removed 1 base from V and 2 bases from J; junction bases left unmatched: 12. This CDR3 comprises 18 residues.